The source of this T cell receptor beta chain is a study of T cells in Graves' hyperthyroidism and ophthalmopathy. What was amplified from RNA transcripts were TCR beta CDR3 regions. Primed by the HTBI set, a first-round RT-PCR was run on the TCR CDR3. TCRdb reprocessed the multiplex PCR reads with MiXCR, giving one entry per CDR3 protein. The data hold 250,000 to 300,000 distinct CDR3 sequences, with less than 15% observed a single time. This clonotype has a handful of counts. Trimming cost V 3 bases and J 7 bases; bases outside gene matches: 9. This CDR3 is built from 15 residues. CDR1 is MGHRA and CDR2 is YSYEKL in the germline V gene.

The TCR originated in a woman between 40 and 50 years old with Graves' hyperthyroidism that later progressed to Graves' ophthalmopathy. This chain uses TRBV4-1 with TRBJ1-5; TRBD1 matches 7 bases. The sample was blood. CDR3 nucleotide sequence: TGCGCCAGCAGCCATCAGGGGGAAGTAGGCCAGCCCCAGCATTTT. This translates into CASSHQGEVGQPQHF.